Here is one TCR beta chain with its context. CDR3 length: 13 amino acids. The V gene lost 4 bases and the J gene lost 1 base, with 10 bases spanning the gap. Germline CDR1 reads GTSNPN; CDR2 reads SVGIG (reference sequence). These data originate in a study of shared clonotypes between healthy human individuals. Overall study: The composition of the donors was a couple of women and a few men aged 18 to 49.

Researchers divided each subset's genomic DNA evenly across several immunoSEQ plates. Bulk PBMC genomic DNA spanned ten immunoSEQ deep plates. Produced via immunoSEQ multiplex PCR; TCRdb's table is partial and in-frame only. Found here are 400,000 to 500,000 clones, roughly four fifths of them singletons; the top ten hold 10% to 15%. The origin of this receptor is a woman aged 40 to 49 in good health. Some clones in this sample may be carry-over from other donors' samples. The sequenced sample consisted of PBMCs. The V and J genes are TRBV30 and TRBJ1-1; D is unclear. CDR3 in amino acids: CAWNWQENTEAFF. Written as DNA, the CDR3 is TGTGCCTGGAATTGGCAGGAGAACACTGAAGCTTTCTTT.